The rows below give T cell receptor beta chains drawn from one sample of a study of blood T cells in healthy people across ages. One entry per CDR3 protein results from TCRdb running MiXCR on the 5' RACE reads. This table holds hundreds of thousands of distinct CDR3 sequences, around 62% found once. The source material was blood. Source of these receptors: a man under 40 in good health. CDR3s include the opening cysteine and the closing phenylalanine or tryptophan. D genes are given only for firm matches. Some rows mark clone size as missing; the rest say once, few, many or name a class of expanded clone.

V gene	J gene	D gene	clone size	CDR3 DNA	CDR3 protein
TRBV20-1	TRBJ2-7	TRBD1	few	TGCAGTGCTAGAGACTGGACAGGGGGCTACGAGCAGTACTTC	CSARDWTGGYEQYF
TRBV27	TRBJ2-5	.	once	TGTGCCAGCAGCCGGCGACGGAACCTGCAAGAGACCCAGTACTTC	CASSRRRNLQETQYF
TRBV2	TRBJ2-3	.	.	TGTGCCTGCAGTGCCCAAGGGGAGATAACAGATACGCAGTATTTT	CACSAQGEITDTQYF
TRBV6-2/TRBV6-3	TRBJ2-7	.	.	TGTGCCAGCAGTTACTATTCAACCTACGAGCAGTACTTC	CASSYYSTYEQYF
TRBV4-3	TRBJ1-1	.	.	TGCGCCAGCAGCCAAGATGGGGCTGATGGACAGTTAGCTTTCTTT	CASSQDGADGQLAFF
TRBV28	TRBJ2-3	.	.	TGTGCCAGCAAGGACCACCCGAGTGATACGCAGTATTTT	CASKDHPSDTQYF
TRBV19	TRBJ2-7	.	.	TGTGCCAGTAGTAAGGTTGCAGGGGTTGGAGTTTCCTACGAGCAGTACTTC	CASSKVAGVGVSYEQYF
TRBV2	TRBJ2-1	.	.	TGTGCCAGCAGTGAAACCGGGTCAAGACACAACGAGCAGTTCTTC	CASSETGSRHNEQFF
TRBV6-6	TRBJ2-7	TRBD2	few	TGTGCCAGCAGCCCTACTCGACTAGCGGACTCCTACGAGCAGTACTTC	CASSPTRLADSYEQYF
TRBV3-1	TRBJ1-2	TRBD1	few	TGTGCCAGCAGCCACTTGACAGGGCACTACACCTTC	CASSHLTGHYTF
TRBV4-2	TRBJ2-7	TRBD1	.	TGTGCCAGCAGCCAAGAGGAGACAGGGGGAAGTGACGAGCAGTACTTC	CASSQEETGGSDEQYF
TRBV28	TRBJ2-7	.	few	TGTGCCAGCAGTCCGAGCCCGACAGGCACCTACGAGCAGTACTTC	CASSPSPTGTYEQYF
TRBV20-1	TRBJ2-7	TRBD1	.	TGCAGTGCTGGGGACAGACCCTACGAGCAGTACTTC	CSAGDRPYEQYF
TRBV4-3	TRBJ1-1	.	.	TGCGCCAGCAGCCAAGAAAGAGGGAACACTGAAGCTTTCTTT	CASSQERGNTEAFF
TRBV11-2	TRBJ2-1	TRBD2	.	TGTGCCAGCAGCTTAAGCGGGACGCTCAATGAGCAGTTCTTC	CASSLSGTLNEQFF
TRBV6-5	TRBJ1-2	.	.	TGTGCCAGCAGTTACTCTGGGGGGGAAGGCTACACCTTC	CASSYSGGEGYTF
TRBV6-2/TRBV6-3	TRBJ2-5	TRBD2	few	TGTGCCAGCAGTCCCCGGGGACTAGCCTTCCAAGAGACCCAGTACTTC	CASSPRGLAFQETQYF
TRBV6-2/TRBV6-3	TRBJ2-7	.	.	TGTGCCAGCAGGGCGCTGTACGAGCAGTACTTC	CASRALYEQYF
TRBV20-1	TRBJ2-7	TRBD2	.	TGCAGTGCTAGGATGCCGGGACTAGCTGGCGAGCAGTACTTC	CSARMPGLAGEQYF
TRBV6-2/TRBV6-3	TRBJ2-3	.	.	TGTGCCACCCAGACTACCGTCACAGATACGCAGTATTTT	CATQTTVTDTQYF
TRBV4-3	TRBJ2-6	.	.	TGCGTCGGCAGCCAGACCTTTGGAAAGTCCCTGGCTGGGGCCAACGTCCTGACTTTC	CVGSQTFGKSLAGANVLTF
TRBV15	TRBJ2-7	.	few	TGTGCCACCAGCAGAGGTGACTCCCCAGCCTACGAGCAGTACTTC	CATSRGDSPAYEQYF
TRBV4-3	TRBJ2-1	.	many	TGCGCCAGCAGCCGCAGCCGGACCGGGACAGAGCAGTTCTTC	CASSRSRTGTEQFF
TRBV18	TRBJ2-1	TRBD2	.	TGTGCCAGCTCACCACCGAGACTAGCGGGGGGCAATGAGCAGTTCTTC	CASSPPRLAGGNEQFF
TRBV16	TRBJ1-4	.	few	TGTGCCAGCAGCCCCGACAGGAACAATGAAAAACTGTTTTTT	CASSPDRNNEKLFF
TRBV6-1	TRBJ1-5	TRBD1	.	TGTGCCAGCAGTGGCGCCGGGACAGTCTATAGCAATCAGCCCCAGCATTTT	CASSGAGTVYSNQPQHF
TRBV5-1	TRBJ2-7	.	.	TGCGCCAGCAGCCCAGGGGTCAACGAGCAGTACTTC	CASSPGVNEQYF
TRBV20-1	TRBJ2-7	TRBD1	.	TGCAGTGCCCTTTGGGGGACAGGCCACCTCCCCTACGAGCGGTACTTC	CSALWGTGHLPYERYF
TRBV4-3	TRBJ2-3	TRBD2	.	TGCGCCAGCAGCCAAGATGGTCTAGCGGGGGAAGGTCCAGATACGCAGTATTTT	CASSQDGLAGEGPDTQYF
TRBV12-3/TRBV12-4	TRBJ2-7	.	few	TGTGCCAGCAGTTTAGAAGCTAGCCCCCACGAGCAGTACTTC	CASSLEASPHEQYF
TRBV15	TRBJ2-1	.	.	TGTGCCACCAGCAGACCGAGAGGGGCCTCCTACAATGAGCAGTTCTTC	CATSRPRGASYNEQFF
TRBV28	TRBJ1-1	.	few	TGTGCCAGCGGGGATCAGAACACTGAAGCTTTCTTT	CASGDQNTEAFF
TRBV9	TRBJ2-6	TRBD1	.	TGTGCCAGCAGCATCCGGGACAGGGGTTTTATAGGGGCCAACGTCCTGACTTTC	CASSIRDRGFIGANVLTF